This T cell receptor (beta chain) emerged from a study of T-cell memory formation after mild COVID-19. Overall study context: There were largely donor-specific TCR clusters. Study-wide findings and caveats: Within pre-infection memory, some responding clones were found, suggesting cross-reactive memory joined.

TCRdb reprocessed the 5' RACE reads via MiXCR and lists one record per CDR3 protein. The sample lists over 55,000 distinct CDR3 sequences; roughly 9.5% were seen once. The CDR3 spans 14 residues. Deletions cut 3 bases from V and 1 base from J, with 8 bases between. The germline CDR1 and CDR2 sequences are MNHEY and SVGAGI. This clonotype was recorded a few times. Its specificity is unknown. Sequenced input: PBMCs or a T cell subset sorted from them (not recorded which). This sequence originates from a man aged 18 to 30 who had mild COVID-19 (a few samples of this study predate the infection). Cell type and time point are not known. V usage is TRBV6-5 and J usage is TRBJ2-3, with D unresolved. This CDR3 reads CASSYDRGTDTQYF. In DNA, the CDR3 is TGTGCCAGCAGTTATGATCGTGGCACAGATACGCAGTATTTT.